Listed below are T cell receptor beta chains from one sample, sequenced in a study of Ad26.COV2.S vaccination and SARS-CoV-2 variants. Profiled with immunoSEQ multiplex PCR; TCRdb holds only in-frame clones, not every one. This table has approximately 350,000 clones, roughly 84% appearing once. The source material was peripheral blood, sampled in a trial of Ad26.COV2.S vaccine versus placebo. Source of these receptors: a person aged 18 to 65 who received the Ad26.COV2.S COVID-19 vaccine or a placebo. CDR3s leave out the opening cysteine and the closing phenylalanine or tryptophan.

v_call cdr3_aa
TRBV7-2 ASSPGGLYGGNTIY
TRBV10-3 ANRQGPAYEQY
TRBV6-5 ASSNQGAVYEQY
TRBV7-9 ASSLGGRELSNEQF
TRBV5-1 ASSLGTGNNEQF
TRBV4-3 ASSQQLDQGVGNSPLH
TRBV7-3 ASSATDSSSYEQY
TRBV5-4 ASSFGNTDTQY
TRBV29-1 SVGEGYT
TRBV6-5 ASRRVGRYEKLF
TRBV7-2 ASTLGLALTGELF
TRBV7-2 ASSLALGGVGEKLF
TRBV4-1 ASSQVRGDYEQY
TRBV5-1 ASSLIPGANVLT
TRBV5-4 ASTPPGTGVGEQY
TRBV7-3 ASSAYNQETQY
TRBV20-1 SASHGQLSSEKLF
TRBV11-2 ASSFKGRLHYGYT
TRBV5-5 ASSLGGYSNQPQH
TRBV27 ASRILEAGQGLYGYT
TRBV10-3 AMATGVNTEAF
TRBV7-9 ASTFIPGPGSSGYEQY
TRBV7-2 ASSMTLEETQY
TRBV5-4 ASSMFLAGGYEQY
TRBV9 ASSPGGFSLGTEAF
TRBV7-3 ASSPLTNTGELF
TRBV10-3 AISEIAGGYT
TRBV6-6 ASSYPTTDTEAF
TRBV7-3 ASSLGGGYGYT
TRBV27 ASWGFNEQF
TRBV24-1 ATADGPGGEQY
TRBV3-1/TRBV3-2 ASSQRTGRSYEQY
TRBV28 ASSLREDSPLH
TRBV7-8 ASSLFERRGEEQF
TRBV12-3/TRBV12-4 ASSYSGELF
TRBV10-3 AISARLADTQY